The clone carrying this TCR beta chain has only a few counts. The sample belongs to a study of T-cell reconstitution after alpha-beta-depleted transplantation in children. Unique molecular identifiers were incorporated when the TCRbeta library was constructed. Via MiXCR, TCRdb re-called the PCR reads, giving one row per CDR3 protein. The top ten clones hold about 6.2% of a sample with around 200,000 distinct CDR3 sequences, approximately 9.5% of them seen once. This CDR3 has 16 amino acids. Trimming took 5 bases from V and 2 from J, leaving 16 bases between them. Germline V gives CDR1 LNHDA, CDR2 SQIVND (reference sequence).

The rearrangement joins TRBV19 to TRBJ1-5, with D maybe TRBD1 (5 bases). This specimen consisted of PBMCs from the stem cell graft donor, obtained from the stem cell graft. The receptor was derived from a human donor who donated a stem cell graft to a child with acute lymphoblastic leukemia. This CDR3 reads CASSPGPKGGNQPQHF. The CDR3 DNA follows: TGTGCCAGTAGTCCGGGACCCAAAGGGGGCAATCAGCCCCAGCATTTT.